This entry features one TCR beta chain sequence. The source of the sample is a study of cytomegalovirus exposure and HLA in healthy donors. The PCR was carried out with 60 Vbeta primers and 13 Jbeta primers. Assay used: immunoSEQ multiplex PCR; TCRdb lists only in-frame clones, some missing. The top ten clones hold about 3% of a sample with 65,000 to 100,000 clones, more than 70% of them seen once. Germline V lookup: CDR1 SGHAT, CDR2 FQNNGV. This CDR3 has 14 residues. Trimming shortened V by 2 bases and J by 0 bases, and 7 bases separated the two germline ends. Sequencing used PBMCs. The TCR comes from a middle-aged man in good health and CMV-seronegative. The chain is built from TRBV11-2 and TRBJ1-1; no firm D call. CDR3 amino acids: CASSLREMNTEAFF. CDR3 sequence (DNA): TGTGCCAGCAGCTTACGGGAAATGAACACTGAAGCTTTCTTT.